This paragraph covers one T cell receptor (beta chain) sequence. This receptor's antigen is unknown. The sample holds no much larger clone one base away, and base qualities are not on file. TCRbeta CDR3 regions were amplified from genomic DNA by means of the immunoSEQ Assay, a bias-controlled multiplex PCR. Concerning the study's data processing: Within the assay, amplification of reference gene primers was used to estimate how many nucleated cells each sample contained. To quantify the absolute abundance of each unique TCRbeta CDR3 rearrangement, sequence reads were collapsed and filtered. For each sample, productive Simpson clonality was calculated as the square root of Simpson's diversity index over productive rearrangements. TCRdb took over this immuneACCESS table, retaining in-frame rearrangements with V and J assigned. Such tables are incomplete; in checked studies, under half of the missing clones stem from an unresolved V gene, and the remainder is unexplained. The V and J calls and clone size come from that table; D and trimming were worked out from the DNA. The sample table holds around 190,000 clones, of which under 90% were seen once. About 6.4% of the sample goes to the ten largest clones.

Collaborating institutions collected whole blood in K2EDTA tubes following their own protocols. For TCRbeta analysis, collaborator samples were shipped as frozen whole blood, as isolated PBMCs, or as DNA extracted from either sample type. CDR1 SGHRS and CDR2 YFSETQ are derived from the germline V gene. From cysteine to phenylalanine, the CDR3 is 14 amino acids long. The retained sequence is limited to the CDR3, 42 bases, with the frame set at the first base. The V end gives up 8 bases and the J end 2 bases, leaving 7 bases in the junction not matched to a gene. This specimen comes from a study of blood T cell repertoires in COVID-19 (dated by TCRdb to between 2020 and 2021). Some background on the complete study: The collaborator samples originated in the United States, Italy and Spain and spanned the acute and convalescent phases of COVID-19. The prospective study material was composed of cDNA or gDNA derived from T cells, B-cell-depleted T cells, or PBMCs. Deeply sampled blood TCRbeta repertoires from subjects exposed to, actively infected with, or recovered from COVID-19 were included in the dataset. A freely available public database, intended as a resource for researchers studying the immune response to SARS-CoV-2, is where the repertoires were released. The samples were drawn from two sources: the first 160 participants of the ongoing ImmuneRACE study, and 950 to 1,500 subjects contributed by 6 global collaborators. A de-identified subject ID, COVID-19 status, age in years and sex were almost always included in the sample metadata. Where available, HLA class I and class II types were taken from metadata supplied by the sample provider and were not determined by assay-based typing. Broader findings and caveats from the paper: The quantity of clinical and demographic metadata differed by source and by participant and was supplied without curation.

The TCR sequence derives from a human donor in a cohort sampled during active COVID-19. The chain joins TRBV5-1 to TRBJ2-5, with 9 junctional bases fitting TRBD1. The sample taken for sequencing was peripheral blood. The CDR3 loop reads CASKKTGGQETQYF. The base sequence is TGCGCCAGTAAAAAGACAGGGGGTCAAGAGACCCAGTACTTC.